Shown below are 29 T cell receptor beta chains from a single sample sequenced in a study of blood T cell repertoires in COVID-19. Repertoires were generated with immunoSEQ multiplex PCR, while TCRdb's copy carries only in-frame clones and drops some. Found here are nearly 70,000 clones, about 90% of them singletons; the top ten hold more than 3%. Sequencing was carried out using peripheral blood. Receptors were obtained from a woman aged 50 to 60 with COVID-19, enrolled during active disease.

In this sample, this clone turned up a few times. The V call is TRBV7-3, the J call TRBJ2-7; maybe TRBD2 (6 bases). Germline CDR1 SGHTA, CDR2 FQGTGA. The CDR3 runs 13 residues. The V and J ends lost 5 bases and 5 bases respectively, with 13 bases between them. The CDR3 sequence is CASSRIGGNEQYF. The CDR3 bases are TGTGCCAGCAGCCGTATTGGAGGGAACGAGCAGTACTTC.

The V and J genes are TRBV7-9 and TRBJ2-3; D perhaps matches TRBD2 (6 bases). This CDR3 comprises 14 residues. In germline, CDR1 is SEHNR, CDR2 FQNEAQ (reference sequence). V was clipped by 1 base and J by 5 bases, with 10 bases between them. CDR3 protein: CASSLGQGGDTQYF. The CDR3 DNA sequence: TGTGCCAGCAGCTTAGGGCAGGGAGGAGATACGCAGTATTTT.

The V gene is TRBV4-1, the J gene TRBJ1-6; 11 nucleotides line up with TRBD1. Germline-derived CDR1 and CDR2 are MGHRA and YSYEKL. V trimming: 3 bases; J trimming: 7 bases; junction bases outside the gene matches: 8. This CDR3 region has 17 residues. CDR3 nucleotides: TGCGCCAGCAGCCATGGGACAGGGGGGCCTTTGAATTCACCCCTCCACTTT. Residues: CASSHGTGGPLNSPLHF.

The chain links TRBV6-5 to TRBJ2-7, with 7 bases fitting TRBD1. The germline V gene has CDR1 MNHEY and CDR2 SVGAGI. Trimming cost V 7 bases and J 5 bases; bases outside gene matches: 8. The CDR3 totals 13 residues. CDR3 sequence reads: CASTPTGSHEQYF. For the CDR3, the DNA is TGTGCCAGCACCCCGACAGGGAGTCACGAGCAGTACTTC.

The gene calls are TRBV6-4 and TRBJ1-6, with D possibly matching TRBD1 (5 bases). Germline assignment: CDR1 MRHNA and CDR2 SNTAGT. The ends were cut back, 5 bases at V and 7 bases at J, with 15 bases in the middle. The CDR3 has 15 amino acids. CDR3 in DNA: TGTGCCAGCAGTCATCTAAGGGGTGGCAATTCACCCCTCCACTTT. Protein product: CASSHLRGGNSPLHF.

The chain carries TRBV7-3 and TRBJ2-3; 9 positions match TRBD2. CDR3 size: 15 residues. V trimming: 5 bases; J trimming: 3 bases; junction bases outside the gene matches: 6. Germline V gives CDR1 SGHTA, CDR2 FQGTGA. The CDR3 bases are TGTGCCAGCAGCCGAGCGGGAGGAGGGACAGATACGCAGTATTTT. It encodes CASSRAGGGTDTQYF.

This clone came up once. The chain employs TRBV18 and TRBJ2-6, with 11 bases identical to TRBD1. The V gene end was trimmed by 2 bases and the J gene end by 2 bases; junction bases not matched to a gene: 8. The CDR3 loop spans 19 amino acids. Germline CDR1 KGHSH, CDR2 LQKENI. The CDR3 region is CASSPKSGQGATGANVLTF. The CDR3 bases are TGTGCCAGCTCACCAAAGAGCGGACAGGGGGCAACTGGGGCCAACGTCCTGACTTTC.

The J gene is TRBJ1-6, the V gene TRBV25-1, with D perhaps matching TRBD1 (5 bases). Trimming cost V 2 bases and J 5 bases, with 19 bases left between them. CDR1 and CDR2 (germline): MGHDK, SYGVNS. This CDR3 contains 18 residues. As DNA, the CDR3 is TGTGCCAGCAGTGAACGGGACTTCTCCCATTCCGATAATTCACCCCTCCACTTT. Its translation is CASSERDFSHSDNSPLHF.

This chain uses TRBV6-5 with TRBJ1-3; TRBD1 agrees at 8 bases. Germline V gene sequence: CDR1 MNHEY, CDR2 SVGAGI. With 8 bases clipped from V and 0 bases from J, the junction kept 3 bases outside the gene matches. This CDR3 contains 14 residues. CDR3 nucleotide sequence: TGTGCCAGCGTTGACAGGGGCTCTGGAAACACCATATATTTT. Its translation is CASVDRGSGNTIYF.

The chain combines TRBV29-1 with TRBJ1-4; TRBD1 is a possible D gene (6 bases). Trimming removed 4 bases from V and 2 bases from J, with 11 bases in between. The CDR3 totals 14 residues. Germline CDR1 SQVTM, CDR2 ANQGSEA. CDR3 DNA: TGCAGCGTTGCGAAGGGGGGGACTAATGAAAAACTGTTTTTT. It is translated as CSVAKGGTNEKLFF.

This clone was picked up a small number of times. The CDR3 DNA sequence: TGTGCCAGCTCACCACTCCCCTTGGCCACTGAAGCTTTCTTT. It codes for CASSPLPLATEAFF. The V gene is TRBV18, the J gene TRBJ1-1; D is undetermined. Trimming cost V 1 base and J 4 bases, with 10 bases left between them. The CDR3 covers 14 residues. The germline V gene has CDR1 KGHSH and CDR2 LQKENI.

The genes are TRBV19 and TRBJ1-3; D gene unclear. The CDR3 loop spans 17 amino acids. Per the germline V gene, CDR1 is LNHDA and CDR2 is SQIVND (reference sequence). V was pared by 7 bases and J by 0 bases, with 19 bases between. CDR3 bases: TGTGCCAGTAAAACGCAGGCCAGCACTTTCTCTGGAAACACCATATATTTT. This sequence encodes CASKTQASTFSGNTIYF.

The chain employs TRBV29-1 and TRBJ2-7, with TRBD2 matching 11 bases. In germline, CDR1 is SQVTM, CDR2 ANQGSEA. The junction had 5 bases not matched to a gene; V was cut back by 4 bases and J by 3 bases. The CDR3 is 14 residues long. The CDR3 sequence: CSVVWTSGRYEQYF. The CDR3 DNA follows: TGCAGCGTTGTATGGACTAGCGGGCGCTACGAGCAGTACTTC.

The CDR3 DNA reads as TGTGCCAGCAGCCAAGATGTAGGAGGGCTAACCCACAATGAGCAGTTCTTC. Encoded protein: CASSQDVGGLTHNEQFF. The rearrangement links TRBV4-2 to TRBJ2-1; D possibly corresponds to TRBD2 (6 bases). Trimming took 0 bases from V and 5 from J, leaving 17 bases between them. This CDR3 is built from 17 residues. Germline loops: CDR1 LGHNA, CDR2 YNFKEQ.

J is TRBJ2-7 and V is TRBV11-2; TRBD2 aligns across 11 bases. CDR3 length: 16 amino acids. Trimming at V came to 4 bases and at J to 6 bases, leaving 11 bases not matched to a gene. The germline gives CDR1 SGHAT, CDR2 FQNNGV. The CDR3: CASSYGVAGGIGEQYF. The DNA for the CDR3 is TGTGCCAGCAGCTATGGGGTAGCGGGAGGGATCGGCGAGCAGTACTTC.

In its sample, this clone was seen once. The chain joins TRBV28 to TRBJ2-3, with 10 bases fitting TRBD2. Germline-derived CDR1 and CDR2 are MDHEN and SYDVKM. With V trimmed by 4 bases and J by 1 base, 5 bases remained unmatched. The CDR3 is 16 amino acids. The CDR3 spells CASSSPSGRGTDTQYF. For the CDR3, the DNA is TGTGCCAGCAGTTCCCCGAGCGGGAGGGGCACAGATACGCAGTATTTT.

V is TRBV4-1 and J is TRBJ2-2; 11 bases agree with TRBD2. Germline CDR1 and CDR2: MGHRA and YSYEKL. The CDR3 sequence is 18 residues long. Trimming cost V 2 bases and J 2 bases; bases outside gene matches: 7. CDR3 residues: CASSQSYSGRGNTGELFF. The CDR3 DNA reads as TGCGCCAGCAGCCAATCCTATAGCGGGAGGGGAAACACCGGGGAGCTGTTTTTT.

This clone was seen once. The rearrangement uses TRBV28 and TRBJ1-2, with D unclear. V lost 6 bases and J lost 5, with 10 bases in between. The CDR3 runs 12 residues. Germline-derived CDR1 and CDR2 are MDHEN and SYDVKM. CDR3 bases: TGTGCCAGCAGATTTCAGATTTATGGCTACACCTTC. Encoded protein: CASRFQIYGYTF.

V gene TRBV7-9 combines with J gene TRBJ2-2; 8 bases line up with TRBD2. J gave up 7 bases and V 5 bases, and 12 bases lay outside the gene matches. The germline CDR1 and CDR2 sequences are SEHNR and FQNEAQ (reference sequence). The CDR3 is made up of 16 amino acids. The CDR3 DNA sequence: TGTGCCAGCAGCCGCGAGGGGACTAGAATTATCGGGGAGCTGTTTTTT. Its protein product is CASSREGTRIIGELFF.

The chain uses TRBV5-1 and TRBJ2-3; tentatively, D is TRBD1 (5 bases). The ends were cut back, 5 bases at V and 2 bases at J, with 15 bases in the middle. CDR1 and CDR2 from the germline V gene are SGHRS and YFSETQ. CDR3 size: 15 residues. CDR3 in DNA: TGCGCCAGCAGAGGCGACCCAGGGTCCACAGATACGCAGTATTTT. Its protein product is CASRGDPGSTDTQYF. Combining the CDR3 with reference TRBV5-1 and TRBJ2-3 gives the whole variable domain KAGVTQTPRYLIKTRGQQVTLSCSPISGHRSVSWYQQTPGQGLQFLFEYFSETQRNKGNFPGRFSGRQFSNSRSEMNVSTLELGDSALYLCASRGDPGSTDTQYFGPGTRLTVL.

The sample holds a few counts of this clone. The chain's CDR3 is CASTITGLAGNTGELFF. For the CDR3, the DNA is TGTGCCAGTACCATCACGGGGCTAGCGGGGAACACCGGGGAGCTGTTTTTT. V gene TRBV28 combines with J gene TRBJ2-2; 8 positions match TRBD2. This CDR3 comprises 17 residues. The germline CDR1 and CDR2 sequences are MDHEN and SYDVKM. Germline trimming cut 9 bases from V and 1 base from J; bases unmatched to any gene: 13. Drawing the rest from reference TRBV28 and TRBJ2-2, the complete variable domain is DVKVTQSSRYLVKRTGEKVFLECVQDMDHENMFWYRQDPGLGLRLIYFSYDVKMKEKGDIPEGYSVSREKKERFSLILESASTNQTSMYLCASTITGLAGNTGELFFGEGSRLTVL.

The V gene is TRBV11-2, the J gene TRBJ2-5; 7 nucleotides match TRBD1. The CDR3 runs to 14 residues. The germline V gene has CDR1 SGHAT and CDR2 FQNNGV. J was trimmed by 2 bases and V by 3 bases; bases with no gene match: 3. The CDR3 here is CASSFSTGQETQYF. DNA of the CDR3: TGTGCCAGCAGCTTTTCGACAGGGCAAGAGACCCAGTACTTC. Full variable domain (remainder filled in from reference TRBV11-2 and TRBJ2-5): EAGVAQSPRYKIIEKRQSVAFWCNPISGHATLYWYQQILGQGPKLLIQFQNNGVVDDSQLPKDRFSAERLKGVDSTLKIQPAKLEDSAVYLCASSFSTGQETQYFGPGTRLLVL.

DNA of the CDR3: TGCGCCAGCAGCCTGACAGGGAGTAACACTGAAGCTTTCTTT. It translates to CASSLTGSNTEAFF. The rearrangement links TRBV5-1 to TRBJ1-1, with TRBD1 identical over 7 bases. The CDR3 spans 14 residues. The junction had 5 bases not matched to a gene; V was cut back by 4 bases and J by 2 bases. Germline loops: CDR1 SGHRS, CDR2 YFSETQ.

The J gene is TRBJ2-7, the V gene TRBV28, with 14 positions matching TRBD2. This CDR3 has 17 residues. Per germline, CDR1 MDHEN and CDR2 SYDVKM. V shed 3 bases, J shed 1 base, and the junction held 5 bases outside the gene matches. CDR3 amino acids: CASSFPGTSGRSYEQYF. Here the CDR3 DNA reads TGTGCCAGCAGTTTCCCCGGGACTAGCGGGAGATCCTACGAGCAGTACTTC.

The chain recombines TRBV2 with TRBJ1-4, with 7 bases lining up with TRBD1. The CDR3 covers 15 residues. The trim removed 9 bases at V and 4 bases at J, leaving 11 bases unmatched. Germline V CDR1 and CDR2: SNHLY, FYNNEI. The CDR3 DNA sequence: TGTGCCAGTCACCGGGACAGACTTTTTAATGAAAAACTGTTTTTT. Translating it yields CASHRDRLFNEKLFF.

The chain has TRBV6-5 and TRBJ2-7, with 7 bases fitting TRBD1. Germline assignment: CDR1 MNHEY and CDR2 SVGAGI. This CDR3 contains 11 residues. V gave up 8 bases and J gave up 2 bases; unmatched junction bases: 0. In DNA form, the CDR3 reads TGTGCCAGCGGGACAGCCTACGAGCAGTACTTC. Protein: CASGTAYEQYF.

The CDR3 loop is CASTPGNMGEQFF. The CDR3 DNA reads as TGTGCCAGCACCCCGGGGAATATGGGTGAGCAGTTCTTC. The rearrangement uses TRBV28 and TRBJ2-1; D may be TRBD2 (5 bases). V shed 7 bases and J shed 9 bases, with 16 bases lying between them. The CDR3 extends over 13 amino acids. Germline-derived CDR1 and CDR2 are MDHEN and SYDVKM.

This clone was seen a single time. The chain couples TRBV11-3 to TRBJ1-6; TRBD1 is a possible D gene (6 bases). Trimming cost V 5 bases and J 8 bases, with 16 bases left between them. The CDR3 loop spans 15 amino acids. Germline V gene data show CDR1 as SGHNT and CDR2 as YENEEA. CDR3 residues: CASSPGTREDSPLHF. CDR3 bases: TGTGCCAGCAGCCCAGGGACACGGGAGGATTCACCCCTCCACTTT. The full variable domain, completed using reference TRBV11-3 and TRBJ1-6, is EAGVVQSPRYKIIEKKQPVAFWCNPISGHNTLYWYLQNLGQGPELLIRYENEEAVDDSQLPKDRFSAERLKGVDSTLKIQPAELGDSAVYLCASSPGTREDSPLHFGNGTRLTVT.

The chain couples TRBV6-2 or TRBV6-3 to TRBJ1-5; 7 nucleotides agree with TRBD1. Germline V gene data show CDR1 as MNHEY and CDR2 as SVGEGT. The V gene end was trimmed by 4 bases and the J gene end by 7 bases; junction bases not matched to a gene: 4. The CDR3 contains 13 residues. CDR3 protein: CASSLDRNQPQHF. In DNA, the CDR3 is TGTGCCAGCAGTTTGGACAGGAACCAGCCCCAGCATTTT.